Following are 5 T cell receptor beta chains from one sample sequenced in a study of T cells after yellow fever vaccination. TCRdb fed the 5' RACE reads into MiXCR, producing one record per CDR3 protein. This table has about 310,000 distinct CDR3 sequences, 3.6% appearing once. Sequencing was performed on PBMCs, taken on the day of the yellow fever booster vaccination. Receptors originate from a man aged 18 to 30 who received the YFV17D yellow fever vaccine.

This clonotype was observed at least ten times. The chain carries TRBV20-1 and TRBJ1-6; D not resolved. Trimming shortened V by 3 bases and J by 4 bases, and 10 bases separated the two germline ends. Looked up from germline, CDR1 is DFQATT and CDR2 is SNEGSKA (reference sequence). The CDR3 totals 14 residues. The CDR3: CSARHPGYNSPLHF. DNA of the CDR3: TGCAGTGCTAGGCATCCGGGGTATAATTCACCCCTCCACTTT.

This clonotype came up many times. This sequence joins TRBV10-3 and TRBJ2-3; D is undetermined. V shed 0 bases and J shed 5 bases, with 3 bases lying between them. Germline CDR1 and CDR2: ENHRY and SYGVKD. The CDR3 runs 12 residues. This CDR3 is CAISESEDTQYF. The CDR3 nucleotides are TGTGCCATCAGTGAGTCGGAAGATACGCAGTATTTT.

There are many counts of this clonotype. The CDR3 DNA follows: TGTGCCAGCTCACCACGAGAAGGGGGGCAGAACACTGAAGCTTTCTTT. Amino acids: CASSPREGGQNTEAFF. The rearrangement links TRBV18 to TRBJ1-1, with D possibly TRBD1 on 6 matching bases. Germline loops: CDR1 KGHSH, CDR2 LQKENI. The CDR3 is 16 amino acids. The ends were cut back, 1 base at V and 1 base at J, with 13 bases in the middle.

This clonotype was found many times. For the CDR3, the DNA is TGTGCCACCAGGTTTCCAGCGGGGGAGTACAATGAGCAGTTCTTC. Translating gives CATRFPAGEYNEQFF. V usage is TRBV6-1 and J usage is TRBJ2-1, with 8 nucleotides matching TRBD2. The CDR3 covers 15 residues. Trimming removed 10 bases from V and 4 bases from J; junction bases left unmatched: 12. In germline, CDR1 is MNHNS, CDR2 SASEGT.

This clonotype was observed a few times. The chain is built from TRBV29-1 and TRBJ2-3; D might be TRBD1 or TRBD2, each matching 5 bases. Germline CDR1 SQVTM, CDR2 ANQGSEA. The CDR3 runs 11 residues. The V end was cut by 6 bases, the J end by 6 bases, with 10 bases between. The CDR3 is CSVPWGDTQYF. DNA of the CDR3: TGCAGCGTACCCTGGGGGGATACGCAGTATTTT.